This passage covers 7 T cell receptor beta chains from one sample sequenced in a study of T cells in Graves' hyperthyroidism and ophthalmopathy. Amplification yielded TCR beta CDR3 regions, with RNA transcripts as the source. The HTBI primer set drove a first-round RT-PCR of the TCR CDR3. TCRdb redid the calling of the multiplex PCR reads with MiXCR, one entry per CDR3 protein. Of a few hundred thousand distinct CDR3 sequences listed, roughly 15% are singletons. The sample was blood. These receptors were obtained from a woman between 40 and 55 years old with Graves' hyperthyroidism.

This clonotype was seen repeatedly, ten times or more. This chain connects TRBV6-1 to TRBJ2-1; a possible D gene is TRBD2 (6 bases). Trimming took 0 bases from V and 9 from J, leaving 18 bases between them. Germline CDR1 is MNHNS and CDR2 is SASEGT. CDR3 length: 16 residues. Written as DNA, the CDR3 is TGTGCCAGCAGTGAAGCGCAAGAGGGAGGACGAGGTGAGCAGTTCTTC. Protein sequence: CASSEAQEGGRGEQFF.

This clonotype was recorded a few times. The J gene is TRBJ1-1, the V gene TRBV27, with D tentatively TRBD1 (5 bases). Germline V gene data show CDR1 as MNHEY and CDR2 as SMNVEV (reference sequence). The V end lost 7 bases, the J end lost 3 bases, and 18 bases lay between the germline ends. The CDR3 extends over 15 amino acids. CDR3 nucleotides: TGTGCCAGCAATTCCCTCGGGGGATCGGACACTGAAGCTTTCTTT. Translating it yields CASNSLGGSDTEAFF.

In its sample, this clonotype was seen once. The chain joins TRBV29-1 to TRBJ1-1; D gene ambiguous. The V end was cut by 6 bases, the J end by 1 base, with 12 bases between. Germline V lookup: CDR1 SQVTM, CDR2 ANQGSEA. This CDR3 comprises 13 residues. CDR3 coding DNA: TGCAGCGTCCAAAGGCAGGCGAACACTGAAGCTTTCTTT. Translated, it gives CSVQRQANTEAFF. Looking up the rest from reference TRBV29-1 and TRBJ1-1 gives the full variable domain: SAVISQKPSRDICQRGTSLTIQCQVDSQVTMMFWYRQQPGQSLTLIATANQGSEATYESGFVIDKFPISRPNLTFSTLTVSNMSPEDSSIYLCSVQRQANTEAFFGQGTRLTVV.

The genes are TRBV7-9 and TRBJ2-7; 8 bases line up with TRBD1. This CDR3 is built from 16 residues. Germline V gene lookup returns CDR1 SEHNR and CDR2 FQNEAQ (reference sequence). Trimming cost V 2 bases and J 2 bases; bases outside gene matches: 8. In DNA form, the CDR3 reads TGTGCCAGCAGCTTACACGGACAGGGATTTACCTACGAGCAGTACTTC. As protein: CASSLHGQGFTYEQYF.

This clonotype was detected only a few times. The chain recombines TRBV6-2 or TRBV6-3 with TRBJ2-1; 9 positions match TRBD2. V shed 1 base, J shed 8 bases, and the junction held 9 bases outside the gene matches. Germline V lookup: CDR1 MNHEY, CDR2 SVGEGT. The CDR3 totals 16 residues. This CDR3 reads CASSYFGAGGGDEQFF. The CDR3 DNA reads as TGTGCCAGCAGTTACTTTGGGGCGGGAGGGGGCGATGAGCAGTTCTTC.

The V gene is TRBV3-1, the J gene TRBJ2-1; D gene uncertain. The CDR3 loop spans 15 amino acids. The germline gives CDR1 LGHDT, CDR2 YNNKEL (reference sequence). Trimming took 2 bases from V and 8 from J, leaving 16 bases between them. The CDR3 bases are TGTGCCAGCAGCCAAATGGCTACCCCTCGGGATGAGCAGTTCTTC. It codes for CASSQMATPRDEQFF.

This clonotype has ten or more counts. The V and J genes are TRBV28 and TRBJ1-5; D ambiguous. In germline, CDR1 is MDHEN, CDR2 SYDVKM. The CDR3 is made up of 15 amino acids. The V gene lost 3 bases and the J gene lost 0 bases, with 9 bases spanning the gap. The CDR3 spells CASSLAAYSNQPQHF. CDR3 in DNA: TGTGCCAGCAGTTTGGCAGCCTATAGCAATCAGCCCCAGCATTTT. The full variable domain, with the rest looked up from reference TRBV28 and TRBJ1-5, is DVKVTQSSRYLVKRTGEKVFLECVQDMDHENMFWYRQDPGLGLRLIYFSYDVKMKEKGDIPEGYSVSREKKERFSLILESASTNQTSMYLCASSLAAYSNQPQHFGDGTRLSIL.